The next 26 T cell receptor beta chains were all read from a single sample in a study of blood T cell repertoires in COVID-19. The table came from immunoSEQ multiplex PCR; TCRdb's copy has only in-frame clones and leaves some out. Among 200,000 to 250,000 clones listed, around 84% were seen once. The sequenced sample was peripheral blood. These receptors were taken from a woman in her sixties or seventies with active or convalescent COVID-19.

Only a few counts were recorded for this clone. This chain joins TRBV7-6 and TRBJ2-2, with D unclear. Looked up from germline, CDR1 is SGHVS and CDR2 is FNYEAQ. V lost 5 bases and J lost 3, with 4 bases in between. This CDR3 is 12 amino acids long. The CDR3 sequence is CASSLYTGELFF. The CDR3 nucleotides are TGTGCCAGCAGCCTCTACACCGGGGAGCTGTTTTTT. The whole variable domain, remainder taken from reference TRBV7-6 and TRBJ2-2, is GAGVSQSPRYKVTKRGQDVALRCDPISGHVSLYWYRQALGQGPEFLTYFNYEAQQDKSGLPNDRFSAERPEGSISTLTIQRTEQRDSAMYRCASSLYTGELFFGEGSRLTVL.

The chain carries TRBV4-3 and TRBJ2-2, with 9 bases lining up with TRBD1. V gave up 3 bases and J gave up 7 bases; unmatched junction bases: 3. Germline-derived CDR1 and CDR2 are LGHNA and YSLEER. CDR3 length equals 14 residues. Here the CDR3 reads CASSQDRGDGELFF. The CDR3 DNA is TGCGCCAGCAGCCAGGACAGGGGAGACGGGGAGCTGTTTTTT.

This chain links TRBV9 with TRBJ1-2; D is unresolved. The length of the CDR3 is 12 residues. Trimming left V 8 bases short and J 2 bases short, with 10 bases between. Germline CDR1 reads SGDLS; CDR2 reads YYNGEE. The CDR3 spells CASTKENYGYTF. CDR3 in DNA: TGTGCCAGTACTAAAGAGAACTATGGCTACACCTTC.

The chain is built from TRBV18 and TRBJ2-6; a weak D match, TRBD2 (5 bases). Germline-derived CDR1 and CDR2 are KGHSH and LQKENI. The CDR3 is 16 residues long. V lost 2 bases, J lost 1 base, and 9 bases lay in between. CDR3 in DNA: TGTGCCAGCTCACCAGGACTGGGGTCTGGGGCCAACGTCCTGACTTTC. Encoded protein: CASSPGLGSGANVLTF.

The chain is built from TRBV9 and TRBJ1-3, with 7 bases that match TRBD1. Germline-derived CDR1 and CDR2 are SGDLS and YYNGEE. J was trimmed by 1 base and V by 3 bases; bases with no gene match: 1. This CDR3 has 14 residues. CDR3 bases: TGTGCCAGCAGCGGGACAGGATCTGGAAACACCATATATTTT. It encodes CASSGTGSGNTIYF.

The chain has TRBV18 and TRBJ1-3, with no clear D. Germline-derived CDR1 and CDR2 are KGHSH and LQKENI. The CDR3 loop spans 15 amino acids. V was clipped by 2 bases and J by 0 bases, with 8 bases between them. The CDR3 nucleotides read TGTGCCAGCTCACCAGGCACGTCCTCTGGAAACACCATATATTTT. This translates into CASSPGTSSGNTIYF.

The chain carries TRBV10-3 and TRBJ1-3; D gene unclear. Deletions cut 5 bases from V and 4 bases from J, with 12 bases between. Germline CDR1 is ENHRY and CDR2 is SYGVKD. The CDR3 extends over 14 amino acids. The CDR3 bases are TGTGCCATCAGTCATCCGACGGGAGGAAACACCATATATTTT. Protein: CAISHPTGGNTIYF.

This chain links TRBV6-5 with TRBJ1-1; tentatively, D is TRBD1 (5 bases). Germline V CDR1 and CDR2: MNHEY, SVGAGI. The CDR3 length is 14 residues. V shed 2 bases and J shed 3 bases, with 10 bases lying between them. DNA of the CDR3: TGTGCCAGCAGTTACGGGCAGGGTCACACTGAAGCTTTCTTT. Protein sequence: CASSYGQGHTEAFF.

The chain couples TRBV10-2 to TRBJ1-1; no clear D. This CDR3 has 12 residues. Looked up from germline, CDR1 is WSHSY and CDR2 is SAAADI. CDR3 in DNA: TGCGCGGCGGGCGGAGTGAACACTGAAGCTTTCTTT. This encodes CAAGGVNTEAFF.

J is TRBJ1-5 and V is TRBV6-5; D ambiguous. This CDR3 is built from 14 residues. From germline, CDR1 is MNHEY and CDR2 SVGAGI. The germline V and J ends were trimmed by 5 bases and 0 bases, with 8 bases remaining between them. CDR3 nucleotides: TGTGCCAGCAGTCCACAGAATAGCAATCAGCCCCAGCATTTT. Protein sequence: CASSPQNSNQPQHF.

The V and J genes are TRBV10-3 and TRBJ1-1, with 7 bases matching TRBD1. Germline trimming cut 8 bases from V and 4 bases from J; bases unmatched to any gene: 7. Germline CDR1 and CDR2: ENHRY and SYGVKD. The CDR3 has 13 residues. CDR3 sequence: CAIQTGVGTEAFF. For the CDR3, the DNA is TGTGCCATCCAAACAGGGGTGGGCACTGAAGCTTTCTTT.

The chain combines TRBV2 with TRBJ2-3, with 9 bases matching TRBD2. The CDR3 loop spans 16 amino acids. Germline trimming cut 6 bases from V and 5 bases from J; bases unmatched to any gene: 12. Germline V gives CDR1 SNHLY, CDR2 FYNNEI. The CDR3 is CASRPQRGASGDTQYF. The CDR3, as DNA: TGTGCCAGCAGGCCCCAGCGGGGGGCAAGCGGAGATACGCAGTATTTT. Full variable domain (missing parts from reference TRBV2 and TRBJ2-3): EPEVTQTPSHQVTQMGQEVILRCVPISNHLYFYWYRQILGQKVEFLVSFYNNEISEKSEIFDDQFSVERPDGSNFTLKIRSTKLEDSAMYFCASRPQRGASGDTQYFGPGTRLTVL.

The chain has TRBV18 and TRBJ1-5, with no clear D. The CDR3 is 14 residues long. V gave up 0 bases and J gave up 6 bases, with 9 bases separating them. Germline-derived CDR1 and CDR2 are KGHSH and LQKENI. This chain's CDR3 is CASSPPSTGQPQHF. CDR3 sequence (DNA): TGTGCCAGCTCACCACCTTCAACGGGTCAGCCCCAGCATTTT.

This clone was counted only a few times. The J gene is TRBJ2-2, the V gene TRBV6-4, with D possibly being TRBD1 (6 bases). V gave up 2 bases and J gave up 3 bases, with 7 bases separating them. Germline V gives CDR1 MRHNA, CDR2 SNTAGT. The CDR3 is made up of 14 amino acids. The CDR3 loop reads CASSDNRDTGELFF. The DNA for the CDR3 is TGTGCCAGCAGTGACAACAGGGACACCGGGGAGCTGTTTTTT.

The chain couples TRBV27 to TRBJ2-2; D possibly corresponds to TRBD1 (5 bases). V was clipped by 3 bases and J by 6 bases, with 11 bases between them. This CDR3 has 14 amino acids. Germline V gene data show CDR1 as MNHEY and CDR2 as SMNVEV (reference sequence). The CDR3 loop is CASSFHRGSGELFF. The CDR3 DNA sequence: TGTGCCAGCAGTTTTCATAGGGGATCCGGGGAGCTGTTTTTT.

The V call is TRBV7-2, the J call TRBJ2-3; TRBD2 matches at 7 bases. In germline, CDR1 is SGHTA, CDR2 FQGNSA. This CDR3 is built from 15 residues. With 3 bases clipped from V and 0 bases from J, the junction kept 3 bases outside the gene matches. The CDR3 loop is CASSFRRGSTDTQYF. The CDR3 DNA is TGTGCCAGCAGCTTCAGGCGGGGGAGCACAGATACGCAGTATTTT.

This rearrangement joins TRBV5-6 to TRBJ2-5; TRBD2 might be the D (5 bases). The CDR3 runs to 15 residues. Deletions cut 0 bases from V and 0 bases from J, with 9 bases between. Germline V gene lookup returns CDR1 SGHDT and CDR2 YYEEEE. The CDR3: CASSLGTRHQETQYF. The CDR3 coding sequence is TGTGCCAGCAGCTTGGGGACTCGGCACCAAGAGACCCAGTACTTC.

The chain is built from TRBV15 and TRBJ2-4; possible D gene TRBD2, 5 bases. There are 15 residues in the CDR3. The V gene's germline CDR1 is LNHNV and CDR2 YYDKDF (reference sequence). V was trimmed by 0 bases and J by 1 base, leaving 7 bases between them. The CDR3 reads CATSRDGEAKNIQYF. Written as DNA, the CDR3 is TGTGCCACCAGCAGAGATGGGGAGGCCAAAAACATTCAGTACTTC.

This chain links TRBV7-2 with TRBJ1-4, with D possibly TRBD1 on 6 matching bases. Germline V gene data show CDR1 as SGHTA and CDR2 as FQGNSA. The CDR3 totals 12 residues. Trimming took 5 bases from V and 8 from J, leaving 9 bases between them. Written as DNA, the CDR3 is TGTGCCAGCAGCCCCGGACAGGAAAAACTGTTTTTT. Protein product: CASSPGQEKLFF.

The chain recombines TRBV6-5 with TRBJ1-2; TRBD1 agrees at 7 bases. CDR3 length: 12 residues. CDR1 and CDR2 from the germline V gene are MNHEY and SVGAGI. Germline trimming cut 3 bases from V and 7 bases from J; bases unmatched to any gene: 2. CDR3 DNA sequence: TGTGCCAGCAGTTATACAGGGGCTGGCTACACCTTC. It is translated as CASSYTGAGYTF.

The rearrangement joins TRBV19 to TRBJ2-4; 10 nucleotides match TRBD2. The junction had 13 bases not matched to a gene; V was cut back by 6 bases and J by 8 bases. Germline values: CDR1 LNHDA, CDR2 SQIVND (reference sequence). CDR3 length: 16 amino acids. CDR3 bases: TGTGCCAGTAGCTCTAGCGGGGGCGCTGGGTTGGACATTCAGTACTTC. This sequence encodes CASSSSGGAGLDIQYF.

This clone was picked up a small number of times. CDR3 protein: CASSLRGPPEKLFF. For the CDR3, the DNA is TGTGCCAGCAGCCTCAGGGGCCCCCCCGAAAAACTGTTTTTT. This chain uses TRBV7-3 with TRBJ1-4, with D perhaps TRBD1 (6 bases). The germline V gene encodes CDR1 SGHTA and CDR2 FQGTGA. The CDR3 consists of 14 residues. The V end was cut by 5 bases, the J end by 8 bases, with 15 bases between.

This chain connects TRBV3-1 (or the pseudogene TRBV3-2) to TRBJ1-2; D uncertain. This CDR3 spans 12 amino acids. Germline V CDR1 and CDR2: LGHDT, YNNKEL (reference sequence). V was clipped by 2 bases and J by 8 bases, with 9 bases between them. The CDR3 nucleotides are TGTGCCAGCAGCCAAAATTCACGGGGCTACACCTTC. Its translation: CASSQNSRGYTF.

The genes are TRBV25-1 and TRBJ2-7; 9 nucleotides line up with TRBD1. Germline V CDR1 and CDR2: MGHDK, SYGVNS. This CDR3 region has 14 residues. Trimming took 4 bases from V and 6 from J; bases not matched to a gene: 7. In DNA, the CDR3 is TGTGCCAGCAGTGCCCCGGGACAGGGAGGCGAGCAGTACTTC. Residues: CASSAPGQGGEQYF.

V usage is TRBV6-5 and J usage is TRBJ1-6; D gene unclear. Germline assignment: CDR1 MNHEY and CDR2 SVGAGI. With 7 bases removed from V and 7 bases from J, the gap between germline ends came to 17 bases. This CDR3 is 15 amino acids long. CDR3 in amino acids: CASILGELNNSPLHF. The CDR3, as DNA: TGTGCCAGCATTCTCGGAGAACTAAACAATTCACCCCTCCACTTT.

The chain uses TRBV2 and TRBJ1-2; D gene uncertain. Germline V CDR1 and CDR2: SNHLY, FYNNEI. Trimming removed 1 base at V and 3 bases at J, with 9 bases between. This CDR3 has 14 residues. The CDR3 loop reads CASSEERRYYGYTF. In DNA, the CDR3 is TGTGCCAGCAGTGAAGAGAGGCGATACTATGGCTACACCTTC.